A single sample is the source of the 15 T cell receptor beta chains below, sequenced in a study of CDR3 diversity in severe acne. TCRdb independently ran MiXCR on the PCR reads; one entry per CDR3 protein. The table includes 100,000 or so distinct CDR3 sequences, 51% detected once. The sample consisted of blood. These receptors all come from a male donor with acne.

At least ten counts were recorded for this clonotype. V usage is TRBV3-1 and J usage is TRBJ1-2; D remains unclear. Trimming pared 1 base from V and 2 bases from J, leaving 11 bases between. CDR3 length: 15 amino acids. Germline lookup yields CDR1 LGHDT and CDR2 YNNKEL (reference sequence). The CDR3 loop is CASSQGPLGNYGYTF. The CDR3, as DNA: TGTGCCAGCAGCCAAGGCCCTTTAGGGAACTATGGCTACACCTTC.

This clonotype was found a few times. This chain connects TRBV28 to TRBJ2-7; either TRBD1 or TRBD2 may fit D (5 bases each). Trimming shortened V by 7 bases and J by 0 bases, and 13 bases separated the two germline ends. The CDR3 is 14 residues long. CDR1 is MDHEN and CDR2 is SYDVKM in the germline V gene. The CDR3 protein is CASTRDVGSYEQYF. In DNA form, the CDR3 reads TGTGCCAGCACTCGGGACGTAGGCTCCTACGAGCAGTACTTC.

The chain recombines TRBV4-2 with TRBJ1-1, with unresolved D. Between the trimmed V and J ends, which lost 0 bases and 1 base, there was a span of 6 bases. CDR3 length: 14 amino acids. Germline-derived CDR1 and CDR2 are LGHNA and YNFKEQ. CDR3 protein: CASSQDPANTEAFF. The CDR3 nucleotides are TGTGCCAGCAGCCAAGATCCCGCGAACACTGAAGCTTTCTTT.

The chain uses TRBV7-9 and TRBJ2-7, with D perhaps TRBD2 (5 bases). The V gene lost 6 bases and the J gene lost 9 bases, with 15 bases spanning the gap. CDR1 and CDR2 from the germline V gene are SEHNR and FQNEAQ (reference sequence). The CDR3 runs to 12 residues. CDR3 protein: CASRIQADTQYF. As DNA, the CDR3 is TGTGCCAGCAGGATACAAGCGGATACGCAGTACTTC.

The J gene is TRBJ1-1, the V gene TRBV10-1, with D possibly being TRBD1 (5 bases). Germline V gene sequence: CDR1 WNHNN, CDR2 SYGVQD (reference sequence). V dropped 6 bases and J dropped 1 base, with 12 bases sitting between them. This CDR3 is 14 amino acids long. The CDR3 region has the DNA TGCGCCAGCAGCCTCGACGGGGGGAACACTGAAGCTTTCTTT. Its protein product is CASSLDGGNTEAFF.

A few counts support this clonotype. The chain uses TRBV18 and TRBJ1-5; D is unclear. Germline CDR1 and CDR2: KGHSH and LQKENI. CDR3 length: 13 amino acids. The ends were cut back, 3 bases at V and 4 bases at J, with 7 bases in the middle. This chain's CDR3 is CASSPAANQPQHF. The CDR3 DNA reads as TGTGCCAGCTCACCCGCCGCGAATCAGCCCCAGCATTTT. Looking up the rest from reference TRBV18 and TRBJ1-5 gives the full variable domain: NAGVMQNPRHLVRRRGQEARLRCSPMKGHSHVYWYRQLPEEGLKFMVYLQKENIIDESGMPKERFSAEFPKEGPSILRIQQVVRGDSAAYFCASSPAANQPQHFGDGTRLSIL.

This clonotype was seen only once. Sequence at one end of the junction differs from germline and may be a read error. The V and J genes are TRBV29-1 and TRBJ2-7; D gene uncertain. Germline-derived CDR1 and CDR2 are SQVTM and ANQGSEA. The CDR3 is 10 amino acids. The CDR3 reads CSVGQLGQYF. CDR3 sequence (DNA): TGCAGCGTTGGTCAACTCGGGCAGTACTTT.

The chain carries TRBV7-8 and TRBJ1-1; D perhaps matches TRBD1 (5 bases). This CDR3 comprises 15 residues. V dropped 6 bases and J dropped 8 bases, with 22 bases sitting between them. Looked up from germline, CDR1 is SGHVS and CDR2 is FQNEAQ. CDR3 region: CASRYLGTLGPEAFF. The CDR3 DNA is TGTGCCAGCAGATACCTCGGGACCTTAGGGCCCGAAGCTTTCTTT.

The gene calls are TRBV7-9 and TRBJ1-1; weak D call: TRBD1 (5 bases). The germline CDR1 and CDR2 sequences are SEHNR and FQNEAQ (reference sequence). V dropped 8 bases and J dropped 5 bases, with 9 bases sitting between them. The CDR3 has 11 residues. CDR3 residues: CASRWGTEAFF. CDR3 DNA: TGTGCCAGCCGCTGGGGGACTGAAGCTTTCTTT.

The chain links TRBV10-3 to TRBJ1-3; D not resolved. The CDR3 is 14 residues long. V was cut by 10 bases and J by 3 bases, with 16 bases left in between. Germline CDR1 reads ENHRY; CDR2 reads SYGVKD. CDR3 in amino acids: CATLLERNGNTIYF. CDR3 nucleotide sequence: TGTGCCACGTTACTCGAAAGAAATGGAAACACCATATATTTT.

As for this clonotype: This may come from a read error, since a much larger clone is one base off. V is TRBV19 and J is TRBJ1-5, with TRBD1 as a possible D gene (6 bases). Looked up from germline, CDR1 is LNHDA and CDR2 is SQIVND (reference sequence). This CDR3 is 16 amino acids long. The CDR3 spells CACSLGTPEGYQPQHF. The DNA for the CDR3 is TGTGCCTGTAGTCTGGGGACACCAGAAGGCTATCAGCCCCAGCATTTT.

This clonotype was detected many times. The rearrangement links TRBV5-6 to TRBJ1-6; D remains unclear. The germline gives CDR1 SGHDT, CDR2 YYEEEE. V was clipped by 5 bases and J by 7 bases, with 13 bases between them. This CDR3 contains 14 residues. CDR3 amino acids: CASSAFLWNSPLHF. The CDR3 nucleotides are TGTGCCAGCAGTGCTTTCCTTTGGAATTCACCCCTCCACTTT.

This clonotype turned up a few times. The chain uses TRBV11-2 and TRBJ1-1; TRBD1 might be the D (5 bases). This CDR3 comprises 13 residues. Germline CDR1 and CDR2: SGHAT and FQNNGV. V dropped 1 base and J dropped 4 bases, with 7 bases sitting between them. Here the CDR3 DNA reads TGTGCCAGCAGCTTAGCCGGGGGCACTGAAGCTTTCTTT. Protein product: CASSLAGGTEAFF.

The chain uses TRBV25-1 and TRBJ1-1; perhaps TRBD1 as D (6 bases). Germline V lookup: CDR1 MGHDK, CDR2 SYGVNS. The CDR3 is 12 amino acids. V was shortened by 4 bases and J by 10 bases, with 13 bases between the two germline ends. CDR3 sequence reads: CASSGNRAGAFF. CDR3 bases: TGTGCCAGCAGTGGCAACAGGGCTGGAGCTTTCTTT.

Regarding this clonotype: Being one base from a much bigger clone, this may be a read error. The chain employs TRBV10-3 and TRBJ2-3, with D perhaps TRBD2 (6 bases). Germline V gives CDR1 ENHRY, CDR2 SYGVKD. This CDR3 spans 15 amino acids. V dropped 0 bases and J dropped 7 bases, with 14 bases sitting between them. CDR3 nucleotides: TGTGCCATCAGTGAGTCAGGGACTTTCGACTATACGCAGTATTTT. Residues: CAISESGTFDYTQYF.